This is a list of T cell receptor beta chains from one sample in a study of blood T cell repertoires in COVID-19. Data came from immunoSEQ multiplex PCR; TCRdb stores just in-frame clones and leaves some out. In the table there are 40,000 to 45,000 clones, about 88% of which are singletons. Sequenced material: peripheral blood. These receptors were taken from a human donor in a cohort sampled during active COVID-19. Each CDR3 is given with its conserved first and last residue. The D gene is left open where the match is weak. Clone size is stated in some rows and not others, as once, few, many or a class when expanded.

clone size | D gene | J gene | V gene | CDR3 protein | CDR3 DNA
- | - | TRBJ1-1 | TRBV18 | CASSLTESNTEAFF | TGTGCCAGCTCACTTACAGAGTCGAACACTGAAGCTTTCTTT
- | - | TRBJ2-7 | TRBV5-1 | CASRPPGRSANEQYF | TGCGCCAGCAGACCTCCGGGGAGGAGTGCCAACGAGCAGTACTTC
- | - | TRBJ1-6 | TRBV15 | CATSRGSGSSYNSPLHF | TGTGCCACCAGCAGAGGAAGTGGGAGCTCCTATAATTCACCCCTCCACTTT
- | TRBD2 | TRBJ2-7 | TRBV7-2 | CASSLFGLGLAGAGEQYF | TGTGCCAGCAGCTTATTCGGCCTCGGACTAGCGGGAGCGGGCGAGCAGTACTTC
once | TRBD2 | TRBJ2-7 | TRBV13 | CASSFGRGSYEQYF | TGTGCCAGCAGCTTTGGGAGGGGCAGCTACGAGCAGTACTTC
medium-sized | TRBD1 | TRBJ1-4 | TRBV3-1/TRBV3-2 | CASSQLGTGVNEKLFF | TGTGCCAGCAGCCAACTCGGGACAGGGGTTAATGAAAAACTGTTTTTT
- | - | TRBJ1-4 | TRBV5-6 | CASSRTDNNEKLFF | TGTGCCAGCAGCCGGACGGACAACAATGAAAAACTGTTTTTT
- | - | TRBJ1-2 | TRBV3-1/TRBV3-2 | CASSQGGGAGGYTF | TGTGCCAGCAGCCAAGGGGGAGGGGCCGGTGGCTACACCTTC
- | - | TRBJ1-2 | TRBV30 | CAWRNARQANYGYTF | TGTGCCTGGAGGAACGCACGACAAGCTAACTATGGCTACACCTTC
- | TRBD1 | TRBJ1-1 | TRBV5-4 | CASSLLDRVGTEAFF | TGTGCCAGCAGCTTGCTGGACAGGGTGGGCACTGAAGCTTTCTTT
- | - | TRBJ1-5 | TRBV6-5 | CASSYSTGSGQPQHF | TGTGCCAGCAGTTACTCAACAGGGTCGGGCCAGCCCCAGCATTTT
- | TRBD1 | TRBJ1-4 | TRBV7-8 | CASSAQSGTDNEKLFF | TGTGCCAGCAGCGCACAATCCGGGACAGATAATGAAAAACTGTTTTTT
- | TRBD2 | TRBJ2-5 | TRBV6-2/TRBV6-3 | CASSFTPGTSGLVEETQYF | TGTGCCAGCAGTTTTACGCCCGGGACTAGCGGACTGGTTGAAGAGACCCAGTACTTC